The clone carrying this TCR beta chain was counted at least ten times. This specimen comes from a study of identical twins. TCRdb itself ran the 5' RACE reads through MiXCR, one entry per CDR3 protein. The sample carries roughly 750,000 distinct CDR3 sequences, roughly 20% recorded once. The CDR3 sequence is 16 residues long. In germline, CDR1 is DFQATT, CDR2 SNEGSKA (reference sequence). V shed 2 bases and J shed 7 bases, with 23 bases lying between them. These same data were also listed under a study on T cells expressing NK-cell markers.

The sample consisted of PBMCs. The rearrangement joins TRBV20-1 to TRBJ1-2, with D unclear. This receptor was identified in a young woman in good health. The CDR3 DNA reads TGCAGTGCTAGAAGGGAGCGCAGTCGGACCCCCGGTGGCTACACCTTC. It translates to CSARRERSRTPGGYTF.